This T cell receptor beta chain was found in a study of blood T cell repertoires in COVID-19 (dated by TCRdb to 2019 to 2021). Background for the entire study: Collaborator samples came from the United States, Italy and Spain and covered acute and convalescent phases of COVID-19. The material from the prospective study consisted of cDNA or gDNA derived from T cells, B-cell-depleted T cells, or PBMCs. Subjects who had been exposed to COVID-19, were actively infected with it, or had recovered from it provided the deeply sampled blood TCRbeta repertoires that made up the dataset. The repertoires were released in a freely available public database intended as a resource for research on the immune response to SARS-CoV-2. Samples came from the ongoing ImmuneRACE study (first 160 participants) plus 1,254 subjects from 6 global collaborators. The sample metadata nearly always contained a de-identified subject ID, COVID-19 status, age in years and sex. Where available, HLA class I and class II types were taken from metadata supplied by the sample provider and were not determined by assay-based typing.

CDR1 and CDR2 are drawn from the germline V gene (reference sequence): SEHNR, FQNEAQ. There are 15 amino acids in the CDR3, from cysteine to phenylalanine inclusive. Only CDR3 DNA is held: 45 bases, read in frame from base 1. Deletion took 11 bases off V and 6 bases off J, with a span of 22 bases between the germline ends. The research as a whole found: How much clinical and demographic metadata was included differed by source and by participant, and the metadata was provided uncurated.

Each collaborating institution followed its own protocols to collect whole blood in K2EDTA tubes. For TCRbeta analysis, collaborators shipped samples as frozen whole blood, isolated PBMCs, or DNA extracted from either of those sample types. TCRbeta CDR3 regions were amplified from genomic DNA using the immunoSEQ Assay, a bias-controlled multiplex PCR. On the authors' methods: The number of nucleated cells in each sample was estimated from the amplification of reference gene primers within the assay. To quantify the absolute abundance of each unique TCRbeta CDR3 rearrangement, sequence reads were collapsed and filtered. For each sample, productive Simpson clonality was calculated as the square root of Simpson's diversity index over productive rearrangements. The clones in this table, taken by TCRdb from immuneACCESS, are in-frame only. Not every clone is retained; where verified, under half of the shortfall comes from an unresolved V gene, and the cause of the rest is unknown. The DNA gave D and trimming, while V, J and clone size come from that table. For this sample the table gives over 100,000 clones, of which around 80% were detected only once. 9.5% to 15% of the sample is in the top ten clones.

Notes on this clone: Its antigen remains unidentified. Base quality data are lacking; no much larger clone is found one base away.

The chain employs TRBV7-9 and TRBJ1-4, with the identity of the D gene unclear. This clonotype was sampled from an older woman with acute or convalescent COVID-19. Sequenced material: peripheral blood. The CDR3 region: CAVPLYPGQYEKLFF. The nucleotide sequence reads TGTGCCGTCCCGCTGTACCCGGGTCAATATGAAAAACTGTTTTTT.